This T cell receptor (beta chain) was profiled in a study of T-cell reconstitution after alpha-beta-depleted transplantation in children. Trimming took 7 bases from V and 6 from J, leaving 15 bases between them. The CDR3 has 13 residues. TCRbeta library construction was performed incorporating unique molecular identifiers. TCRdb redid the calling of the PCR reads with MiXCR, one entry per CDR3 protein. Of about 500,000 distinct CDR3 sequences listed, approximately 29% are singletons. This clonotype has a handful of counts. The chain recombines TRBV12-3 or TRBV12-4 with TRBJ1-2; D is perhaps TRBD1 (6 bases). The sequence derives from a human donor who donated a stem cell graft to a child with aplastic anemia. The sequences come from PBMCs from the stem cell graft donor, collected from the stem cell graft. CDR3 region: CASTLRGADGYTF. CDR3 DNA: TGTGCCAGCACCCTTCGGGGGGCAGATGGCTACACCTTC.